The 21 T cell receptor beta chains below were found in one sample sequenced in a study of blood T cells in healthy people across ages. Together with a sample-barcoded 5' primer, a J-beta primer mix was included in a second PCR lasting about 7 to 11 cycles. A single record per CDR3 protein comes from TCRdb applying MiXCR to the 5' RACE reads. The table includes roughly 1,800,000 distinct CDR3 sequences, about 50% detected once. The sample taken for sequencing was blood. All receptors derive from a woman between 40 and 50 years old in good health.

The chain uses TRBV9 and TRBJ2-3; a possible D gene is TRBD1 (6 bases). The V gene's germline CDR1 is SGDLS and CDR2 YYNGEE. The CDR3 contains 17 residues. V gave up 0 bases and J gave up 0 bases, with 14 bases separating them. CDR3 region: CASSVGRGGQSTDTQYF. CDR3 DNA sequence: TGTGCCAGCAGCGTAGGGAGAGGGGGACAAAGCACAGATACGCAGTATTTT.

This clonotype showed up just a few times. The V call is TRBV6-2 or TRBV6-3, the J call TRBJ2-1, with D perhaps matching TRBD2 (5 bases). CDR3 length equals 13 residues. CDR1 is MNHEY and CDR2 is SVGEGT in the germline V gene. V was trimmed by 7 bases and J by 7 bases, leaving 14 bases between them. CDR3 in amino acids: CASMARGRNEQFF. Written as DNA, the CDR3 is TGTGCCAGCATGGCTCGGGGAAGGAATGAGCAGTTCTTC.

The sample holds one count of this clonotype. V is TRBV7-2 and J is TRBJ2-1; D perhaps matches TRBD1 (6 bases). This CDR3 comprises 17 residues. From germline, CDR1 is SGHTA and CDR2 FQGNSA. V shed 3 bases and J shed 5 bases, with 20 bases lying between them. In DNA form, the CDR3 reads TGTGCCAGCAGCTTTCAGGTGTGGGTAGGGGGTAACAATGAGCAGTTCTTC. It codes for CASSFQVWVGGNNEQFF.

The V and J genes are TRBV7-2 and TRBJ1-1, with D uncertain. The V and J ends lost 4 bases and 7 bases respectively, with 10 bases between them. Germline V CDR1 and CDR2: SGHTA, FQGNSA. The CDR3 totals 12 residues. The CDR3 DNA reads TGTGCCAGCAGCTCTCGTCGGGGTGAAGCTTTCTTT. It translates to CASSSRRGEAFF.

The chain employs TRBV4-1 and TRBJ2-5; a possible D gene is TRBD1 (5 bases). Germline lookup yields CDR1 MGHRA and CDR2 YSYEKL. Trimming pared 1 base from V and 5 bases from J, leaving 8 bases between. The CDR3 length is 13 residues. Written as DNA, the CDR3 is TGCGCCAGCAGCCAAGCAGGGTGGGAGACCCAGTACTTC. Its translation: CASSQAGWETQYF.

The table lists this clonotype with a count of one. The rearrangement links TRBV19 to TRBJ2-3; D is perhaps TRBD1 (6 bases). Germline CDR1 is LNHDA and CDR2 is SQIVND (reference sequence). The CDR3 is 16 residues long. V was pared by 4 bases and J by 1 base, with 15 bases between. The CDR3 nucleotides read TGTGCCAGTAGTAAGAACAGGGAGTCGGGCACAGATACGCAGTATTTT. This translates into CASSKNRESGTDTQYF.

This clonotype was picked up a small number of times. The CDR3 reads CASSFLGLAGSIGTDTQYF. CDR3 bases: TGTGCCAGCAGCTTCCTTGGACTAGCGGGGAGCATAGGCACAGATACGCAGTATTTT. V usage is TRBV7-2 and J usage is TRBJ2-3; TRBD2 agrees at 12 bases. CDR1 and CDR2 (germline): SGHTA, FQGNSA. CDR3 size: 19 residues. The J segment lost 1 base and the V segment lost 3 bases, leaving 11 bases of the junction unmatched. Using reference TRBV7-2 and TRBJ2-3 for the parts outside the CDR3, the full variable domain is GAGVSQSPSNKVTEKGKDVELRCDPISGHTALYWYRQSLGQGLEFLIYFQGNSAPDKSGLPSDRFSAERTGGSVSTLTIQRTQQEDSAVYLCASSFLGLAGSIGTDTQYFGPGTRLTVL.

This clonotype was seen once. The DNA of the CDR3 is TGCAGTGCTAGGGAAGGGTGGGGCCTAGATACGCAGTATTTT. Translating gives CSAREGWGLDTQYF. The chain is built from TRBV20-1 and TRBJ2-3; tentatively, D is TRBD1 (5 bases). Trimming shortened V by 3 bases and J by 5 bases, and 15 bases separated the two germline ends. CDR1 and CDR2 (germline): DFQATT, SNEGSKA (reference sequence). The CDR3 has 14 amino acids.

The chain recombines TRBV20-1 with TRBJ1-2; D may be TRBD1 (6 bases). The CDR3 sequence is 13 residues long. Germline V gives CDR1 DFQATT, CDR2 SNEGSKA (reference sequence). Trimming took 8 bases from V and 2 from J, leaving 15 bases between them. Here the CDR3 reads CSTLGGGNYGYTF. The CDR3 DNA is TGCAGTACCTTGGGGGGGGGCAACTATGGCTACACCTTC.

The V gene is TRBV4-3, the J gene TRBJ2-3; 11 nucleotides align to TRBD2. The junction had 9 bases not matched to a gene; V was cut back by 4 bases and J by 0 bases. Germline-derived CDR1 and CDR2 are LGHNA and YSLEER. The CDR3 runs to 18 residues. The CDR3 sequence: CASSRQTSGDPSTDTQYF. CDR3 DNA: TGCGCCAGCAGCCGCCAGACTAGCGGGGATCCTAGCACAGATACGCAGTATTTT.

The V gene is TRBV7-2, the J gene TRBJ1-2; 7 nucleotides agree with TRBD1. Germline values: CDR1 SGHTA, CDR2 FQGNSA. The trim removed 1 base at V and 4 bases at J, leaving 9 bases unmatched. The CDR3 has 16 amino acids. The CDR3 sequence is CASSLGRQGYVYGYTF. CDR3 DNA: TGTGCCAGCAGCTTAGGCAGACAGGGCTATGTCTATGGCTACACCTTC.

A remark on this clonotype: The junction does not match germline at one end; this may be a read error. The rearrangement links TRBV20-1 to TRBJ1-2; D gene unclear. In germline, CDR1 is DFQATT, CDR2 SNEGSKA (reference sequence). There are 13 residues in the CDR3. CDR3 nucleotides: TGCGGTGCTAGACCGGGAACACTCTATGGCTACACCTTC. It is translated as CGARPGTLYGYTF.

The rearrangement links TRBV20-1 to TRBJ2-4; tentative D call: TRBD2 (6 bases). The V end lost 6 bases, the J end lost 3 bases, and 12 bases lay between the germline ends. This CDR3 is 13 amino acids long. Germline lookup yields CDR1 DFQATT and CDR2 SNEGSKA (reference sequence). Here the CDR3 reads CSALEEGKNIQYF. The DNA of the CDR3 is TGCAGTGCCCTAGAGGAGGGCAAAAACATTCAGTACTTC.

In this sample, this clonotype turned up once. The chain employs TRBV6-2 or TRBV6-3 and TRBJ1-1; 7 nucleotides agree with TRBD1. V dropped 4 bases and J dropped 3; count of bases not matched to a gene: 11. Germline CDR1 and CDR2: MNHEY and SVGEGT. This CDR3 is 16 amino acids long. The CDR3 DNA reads as TGTGCCAGCAGTTCTTTGCAAAGGGGGCCGTACACTGAAGCTTTCTTT. Translation gives CASSSLQRGPYTEAFF.

This clonotype was counted many times. The CDR3 spells CASSVATRLAGVREKQFF. The CDR3 nucleotides read TGTGCCAGCAGCGTAGCTACGAGGCTAGCGGGGGTCCGGGAAAAGCAGTTCTTC. The V call is TRBV9, the J call TRBJ2-1, with 10 bases fitting TRBD2. Germline CDR1 reads SGDLS; CDR2 reads YYNGEE. The CDR3 runs 18 residues. Germline trimming cut 0 bases from V and 11 bases from J; bases unmatched to any gene: 17.

This clonotype was counted a few times. J is TRBJ2-4 and V is TRBV25-1; D might be TRBD1 (8 bases). CDR3 length equals 15 residues. The germline CDR1 and CDR2 sequences are MGHDK and SYGVNS. Trimming stripped 4 bases from V and 7 bases from J, with 17 bases between. The DNA of the CDR3 is TGTGCCAGCAGTGGACGTTACAGGGGGGGGAACATTCAGTACTTC. As protein: CASSGRYRGGNIQYF.

In its sample, this clonotype was seen many times. One end of the junction fails to match germline, which may point to a read error. The CDR3 is CASSPDLAKNIQYF. In DNA, the CDR3 is TGTGCCAGCAGCCCCGATCTAGCCAAAAACATTCAGTACTTC. The chain carries TRBV5-1 and TRBJ2-4; D remains ambiguous. The CDR3 is 14 amino acids. Germline CDR1 reads SGHRS; CDR2 reads YFSETQ.

This clonotype was recorded many times. The chain links TRBV7-2 to TRBJ2-3, with D maybe TRBD2 (6 bases). Germline V lookup: CDR1 SGHTA, CDR2 FQGNSA. The CDR3 consists of 14 residues. V dropped 8 bases and J dropped 0 bases, with 12 bases sitting between them. In DNA form, the CDR3 reads TGTGCCAGCTGCGTAGCGGCTAGCACAGATACGCAGTATTTT. Encoded protein: CASCVAASTDTQYF.

This clonotype has more than one count but fewer than ten. This rearrangement joins TRBV3-1 to TRBJ2-7; possible D gene TRBD2, 5 bases. This CDR3 comprises 12 residues. Germline lookup yields CDR1 LGHDT and CDR2 YNNKEL (reference sequence). V was clipped by 4 bases and J by 7 bases, with 11 bases between them. The CDR3 spells CASSPRPGEQYF. Here the CDR3 DNA reads TGTGCCAGCAGCCCACGGCCGGGGGAGCAGTACTTC.

This clonotype was found a few times. The chain employs TRBV10-3 and TRBJ2-1; tentatively, D is TRBD1 (6 bases). Germline V gene lookup returns CDR1 ENHRY and CDR2 SYGVKD. V was pared by 2 bases and J by 9 bases, with 17 bases between. The CDR3 length is 15 residues. CDR3 DNA sequence: TGTGCCATCAGTGAGCCGGACAGTACGAGCCCTGAGCAGTTCTTC. Its protein is CAISEPDSTSPEQFF.

The chain links TRBV9 to TRBJ1-6, with D unclear. The CDR3 runs to 14 residues. Germline CDR1 is SGDLS and CDR2 is YYNGEE. V lost 0 bases to trimming and J lost 9 bases, with 10 bases between them. The CDR3 nucleotides are TGTGCCAGCAGCGTAGGAAGGGATTCTTCACCCCTCCACTTT. Translating gives CASSVGRDSSPLHF. Drawing the rest from reference TRBV9 and TRBJ1-6, the complete variable domain is DSGVTQTPKHLITATGQRVTLRCSPRSGDLSVYWYQQSLDQGLQFLIQYYNGEERAKGNILERFSAQQFPDLHSELNLSSLELGDSALYFCASSVGRDSSPLHFGNGTRLTVT.